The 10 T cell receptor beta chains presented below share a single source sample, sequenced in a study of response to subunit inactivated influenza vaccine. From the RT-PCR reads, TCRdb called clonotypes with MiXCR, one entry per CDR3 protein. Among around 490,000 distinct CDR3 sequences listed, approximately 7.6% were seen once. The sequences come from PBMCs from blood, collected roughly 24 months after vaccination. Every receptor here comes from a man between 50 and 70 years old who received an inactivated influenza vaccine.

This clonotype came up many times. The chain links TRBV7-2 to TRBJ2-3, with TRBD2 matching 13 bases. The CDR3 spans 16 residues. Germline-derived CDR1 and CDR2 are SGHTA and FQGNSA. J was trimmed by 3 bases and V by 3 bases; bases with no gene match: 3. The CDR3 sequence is CASSFGLAGETDTQYF. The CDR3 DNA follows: TGTGCCAGCAGCTTTGGACTAGCGGGGGAGACAGATACGCAGTATTTT. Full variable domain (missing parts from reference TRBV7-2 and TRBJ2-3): GAGVSQSPSNKVTEKGKDVELRCDPISGHTALYWYRQSLGQGLEFLIYFQGNSAPDKSGLPSDRFSAERTGGSVSTLTIQRTQQEDSAVYLCASSFGLAGETDTQYFGPGTRLTVL.

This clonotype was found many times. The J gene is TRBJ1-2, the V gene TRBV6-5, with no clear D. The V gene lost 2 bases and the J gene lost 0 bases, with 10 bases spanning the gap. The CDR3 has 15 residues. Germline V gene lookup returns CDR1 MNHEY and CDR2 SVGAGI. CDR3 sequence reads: CASSYRPQANYGYTF. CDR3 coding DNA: TGTGCCAGCAGTTACAGGCCTCAGGCTAACTATGGCTACACCTTC.

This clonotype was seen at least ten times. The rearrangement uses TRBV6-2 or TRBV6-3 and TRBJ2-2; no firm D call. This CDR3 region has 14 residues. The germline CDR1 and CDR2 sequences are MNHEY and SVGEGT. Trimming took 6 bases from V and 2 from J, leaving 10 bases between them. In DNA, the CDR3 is TGTGCCAGCAGCCAACTTGGAAACACCGGGGAGCTGTTTTTT. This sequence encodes CASSQLGNTGELFF.

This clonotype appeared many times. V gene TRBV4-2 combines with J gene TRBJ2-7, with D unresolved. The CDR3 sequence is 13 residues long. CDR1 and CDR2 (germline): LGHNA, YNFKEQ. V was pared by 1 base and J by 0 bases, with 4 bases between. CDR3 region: CASSQGFSYEQYF. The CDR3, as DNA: TGTGCCAGCAGCCAAGGGTTCTCCTACGAGCAGTACTTC.

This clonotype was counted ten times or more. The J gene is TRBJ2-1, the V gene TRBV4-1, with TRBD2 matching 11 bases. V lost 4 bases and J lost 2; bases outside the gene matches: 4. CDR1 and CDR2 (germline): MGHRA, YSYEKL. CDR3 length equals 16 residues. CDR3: CASSPVAGGPYNEQFF. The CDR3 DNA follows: TGCGCCAGCAGCCCAGTAGCGGGGGGGCCCTACAATGAGCAGTTCTTC.

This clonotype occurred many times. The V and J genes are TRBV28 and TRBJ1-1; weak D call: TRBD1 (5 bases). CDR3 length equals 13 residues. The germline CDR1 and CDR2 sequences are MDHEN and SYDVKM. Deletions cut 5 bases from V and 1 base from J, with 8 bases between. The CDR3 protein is CASSEGRNTEAFF. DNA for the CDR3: TGTGCCAGCAGTGAGGGACGGAACACTGAAGCTTTCTTT. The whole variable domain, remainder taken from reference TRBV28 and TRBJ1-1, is DVKVTQSSRYLVKRTGEKVFLECVQDMDHENMFWYRQDPGLGLRLIYFSYDVKMKEKGDIPEGYSVSREKKERFSLILESASTNQTSMYLCASSEGRNTEAFFGQGTRLTVV.

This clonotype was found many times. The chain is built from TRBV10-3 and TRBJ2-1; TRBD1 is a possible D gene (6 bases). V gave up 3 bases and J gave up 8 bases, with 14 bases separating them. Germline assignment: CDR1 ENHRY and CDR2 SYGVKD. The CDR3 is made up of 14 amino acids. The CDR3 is CAISDVTGTDEQFF. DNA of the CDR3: TGTGCCATCAGTGATGTTACAGGGACGGATGAGCAGTTCTTC.

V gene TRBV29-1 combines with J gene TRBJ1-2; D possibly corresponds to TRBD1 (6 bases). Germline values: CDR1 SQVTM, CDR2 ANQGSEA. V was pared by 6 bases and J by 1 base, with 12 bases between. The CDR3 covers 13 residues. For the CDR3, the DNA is TGCAGCGTGGACAGTTCTCATAACTATGGCTACACCTTC. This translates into CSVDSSHNYGYTF.

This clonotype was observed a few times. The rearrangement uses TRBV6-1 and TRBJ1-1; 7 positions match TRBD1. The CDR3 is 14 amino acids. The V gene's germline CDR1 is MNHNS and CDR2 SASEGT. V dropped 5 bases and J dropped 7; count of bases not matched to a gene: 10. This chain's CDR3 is CASSTGTATVEAFF. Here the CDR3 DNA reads TGTGCCAGCAGTACCGGGACAGCGACCGTTGAAGCTTTCTTT.

This CDR3 is CASSQIGVGTGEKLFF. The DNA of the CDR3 is TGCGCCAGCAGCCAAATCGGCGTTGGAACGGGAGAAAAACTGTTTTTT. V and J are TRBV4-3 and TRBJ1-4; D call uncertain. The CDR3 consists of 16 residues. The V end lost 2 bases, the J end lost 8 bases, and 18 bases lay between the germline ends. Germline lookup yields CDR1 LGHNA and CDR2 YSLEER.